This TCR beta chain was recorded in a study of T-cell memory formation after mild COVID-19. Overall study findings and caveats: Contracting clones from day 15 to 85 showed balanced CD4/CD8; later expanders favored CD4+. Some SARS-CoV-2-responding clones were already detected in memory before infection.

The germline gives CDR1 MGHRA, CDR2 YSYEKL. The CDR3 spans 15 residues. V shed 5 bases and J 2 bases; nucleotides not matched to a gene: 6. About this clonotype: The antigen is unknown.

Constant-segment primers and 5'RACE yielded cDNA libraries for TCR alpha and TCR beta, each carrying sample barcodes and UMIs. MiXCR, applied by TCRdb to the 5' RACE reads, yields one record per CDR3 protein. The sample includes around 470,000 distinct CDR3 sequences, about 19% of them seen just once. The sequence came from an adult woman who had mild COVID-19 (a few samples of this study predate the infection). Cell type and time point are not known. V usage is TRBV4-1 and J usage is TRBJ2-7; 10 bases fit TRBD1. The sample comprised PBMCs or a T cell subset sorted from them (not recorded which). CDR3 loop: CASSFRTGGTYEQYF. Written as DNA, the CDR3 is TGCGCCAGCAGCTTTCGGACAGGGGGAACCTACGAGCAGTACTTC.